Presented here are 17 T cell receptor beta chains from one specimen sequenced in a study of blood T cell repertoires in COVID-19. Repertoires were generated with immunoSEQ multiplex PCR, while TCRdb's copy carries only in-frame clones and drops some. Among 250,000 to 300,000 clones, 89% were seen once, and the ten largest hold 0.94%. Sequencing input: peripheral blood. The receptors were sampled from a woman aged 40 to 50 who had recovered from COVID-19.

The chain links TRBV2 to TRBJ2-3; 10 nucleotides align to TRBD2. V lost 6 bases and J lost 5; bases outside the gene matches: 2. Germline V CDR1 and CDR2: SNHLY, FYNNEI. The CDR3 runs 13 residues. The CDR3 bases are TGTGCCAGCAGGCTAGCGGGAGTAGATACGCAGTATTTT. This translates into CASRLAGVDTQYF.

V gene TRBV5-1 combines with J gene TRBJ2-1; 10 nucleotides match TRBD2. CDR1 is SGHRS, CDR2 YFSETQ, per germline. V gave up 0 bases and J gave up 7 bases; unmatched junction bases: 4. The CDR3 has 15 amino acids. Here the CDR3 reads CASSLGQREGNEQFF. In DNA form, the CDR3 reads TGCGCCAGCAGCTTGGGGCAGCGGGAGGGTAATGAGCAGTTCTTC.

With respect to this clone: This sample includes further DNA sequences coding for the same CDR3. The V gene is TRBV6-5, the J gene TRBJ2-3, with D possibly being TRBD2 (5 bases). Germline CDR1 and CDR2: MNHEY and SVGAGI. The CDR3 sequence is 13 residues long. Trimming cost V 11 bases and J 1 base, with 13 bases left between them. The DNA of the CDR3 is TGTGCCTCGACCGGGGATGGCACAGATACGCAGTATTTT. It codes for CASTGDGTDTQYF.

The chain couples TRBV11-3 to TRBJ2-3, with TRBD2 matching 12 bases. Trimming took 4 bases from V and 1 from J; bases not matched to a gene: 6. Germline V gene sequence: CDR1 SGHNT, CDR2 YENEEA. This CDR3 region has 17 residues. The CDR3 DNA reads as TGTGCCAGCAGCTCCGGGACTAGCGGGTATCGCACAGATACGCAGTATTTT. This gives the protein CASSSGTSGYRTDTQYF.

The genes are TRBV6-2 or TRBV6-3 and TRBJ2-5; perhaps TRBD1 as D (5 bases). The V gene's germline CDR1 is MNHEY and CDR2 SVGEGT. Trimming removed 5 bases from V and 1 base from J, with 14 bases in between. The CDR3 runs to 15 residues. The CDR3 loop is CASSANTGVQETQYF. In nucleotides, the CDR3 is TGTGCCAGCAGTGCCAACACAGGCGTCCAAGAGACCCAGTACTTC.

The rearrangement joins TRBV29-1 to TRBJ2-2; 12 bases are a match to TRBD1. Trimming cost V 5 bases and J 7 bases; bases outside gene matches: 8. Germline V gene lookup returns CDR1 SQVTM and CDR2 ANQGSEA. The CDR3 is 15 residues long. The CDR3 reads CSVLSGQGAVGELFF. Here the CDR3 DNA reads TGCAGCGTTCTCTCGGGACAGGGGGCGGTCGGGGAGCTGTTTTTT.

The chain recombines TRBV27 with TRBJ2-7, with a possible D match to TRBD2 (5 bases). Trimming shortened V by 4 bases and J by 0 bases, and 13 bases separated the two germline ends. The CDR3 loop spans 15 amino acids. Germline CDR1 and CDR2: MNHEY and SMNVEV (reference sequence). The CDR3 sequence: CASSSPGSNSYEQYF. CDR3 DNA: TGTGCCAGCAGTTCCCCGGGATCGAACTCCTACGAGCAGTACTTC.

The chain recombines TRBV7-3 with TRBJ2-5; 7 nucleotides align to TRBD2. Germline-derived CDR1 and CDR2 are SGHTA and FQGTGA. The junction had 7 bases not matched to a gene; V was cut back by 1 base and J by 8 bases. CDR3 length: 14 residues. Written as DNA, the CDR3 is TGTGCCAGCAGCTTAATTGCGGGGGAAGGAACCCAGTACTTC. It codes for CASSLIAGEGTQYF.

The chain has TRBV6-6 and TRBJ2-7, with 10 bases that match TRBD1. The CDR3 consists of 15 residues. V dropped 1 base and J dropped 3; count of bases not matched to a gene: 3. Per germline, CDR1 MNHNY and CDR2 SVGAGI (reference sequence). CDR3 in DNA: TGTGCCAGCAGTTACTGGGACAGGGGCGGCTACGAGCAGTACTTC. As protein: CASSYWDRGGYEQYF.

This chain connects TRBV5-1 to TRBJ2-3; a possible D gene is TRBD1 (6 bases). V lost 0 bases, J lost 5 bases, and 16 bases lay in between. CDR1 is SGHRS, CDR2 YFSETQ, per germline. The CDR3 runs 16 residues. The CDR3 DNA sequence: TGCGCCAGCAGCTTGGGGGGGACACTGATCATAGATACGCAGTATTTT. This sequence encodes CASSLGGTLIIDTQYF.

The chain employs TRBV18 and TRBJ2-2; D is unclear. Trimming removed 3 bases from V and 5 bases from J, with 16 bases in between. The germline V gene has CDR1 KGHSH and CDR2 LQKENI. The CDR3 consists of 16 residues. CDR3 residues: CASSPSTGGGTGELFF. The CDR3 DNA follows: TGTGCCAGCTCACCCTCGACTGGCGGTGGGACCGGGGAGCTGTTTTTT. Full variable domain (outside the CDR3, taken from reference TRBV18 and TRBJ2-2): NAGVMQNPRHLVRRRGQEARLRCSPMKGHSHVYWYRQLPEEGLKFMVYLQKENIIDESGMPKERFSAEFPKEGPSILRIQQVVRGDSAAYFCASSPSTGGGTGELFFGEGSRLTVL.

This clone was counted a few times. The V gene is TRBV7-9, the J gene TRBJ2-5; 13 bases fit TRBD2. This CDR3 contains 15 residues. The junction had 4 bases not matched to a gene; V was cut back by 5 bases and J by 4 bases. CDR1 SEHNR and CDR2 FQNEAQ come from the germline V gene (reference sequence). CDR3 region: CASSPGLAGIETQYF. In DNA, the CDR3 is TGTGCCAGCAGCCCGGGACTAGCGGGAATAGAGACCCAGTACTTC.

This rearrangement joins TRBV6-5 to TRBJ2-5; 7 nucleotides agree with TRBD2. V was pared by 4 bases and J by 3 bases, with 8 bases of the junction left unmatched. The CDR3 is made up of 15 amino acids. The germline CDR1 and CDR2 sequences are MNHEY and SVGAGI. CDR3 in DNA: TGTGCCAGCAGTTTCCTCATTGCGGGAGAAGAGACCCAGTACTTC. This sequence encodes CASSFLIAGEETQYF.

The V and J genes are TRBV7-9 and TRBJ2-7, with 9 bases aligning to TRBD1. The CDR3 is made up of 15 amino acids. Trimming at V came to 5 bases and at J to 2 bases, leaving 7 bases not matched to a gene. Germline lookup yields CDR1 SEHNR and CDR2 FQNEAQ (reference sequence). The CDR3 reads CASSTPGQGAYEQYF. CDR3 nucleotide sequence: TGTGCCAGCAGCACCCCGGGACAGGGTGCCTACGAGCAGTACTTC. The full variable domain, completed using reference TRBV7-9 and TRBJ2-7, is DTGVSQNPRHKITKRGQNVTFRCDPISEHNRLYWYRQTLGQGPEFLTYFQNEAQLEKSRLLSDRFSAERPKGSFSTLEIQRTEQGDSAMYLCASSTPGQGAYEQYFGPGTRLTVT.

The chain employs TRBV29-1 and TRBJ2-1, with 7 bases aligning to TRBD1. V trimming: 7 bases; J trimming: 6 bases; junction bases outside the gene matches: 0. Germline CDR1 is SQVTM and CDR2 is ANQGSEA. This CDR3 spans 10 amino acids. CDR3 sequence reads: CSGQGNEQFF. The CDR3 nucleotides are TGCAGCGGACAGGGCAATGAGCAGTTCTTC.

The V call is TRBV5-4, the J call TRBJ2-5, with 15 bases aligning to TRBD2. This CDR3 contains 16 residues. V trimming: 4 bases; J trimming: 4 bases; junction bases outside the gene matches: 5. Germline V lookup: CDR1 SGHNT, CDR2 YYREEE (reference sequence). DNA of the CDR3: TGTGCCAGCAGCCCACGGACTAGCGGGAGGGGAGAGACCCAGTACTTC. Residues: CASSPRTSGRGETQYF.

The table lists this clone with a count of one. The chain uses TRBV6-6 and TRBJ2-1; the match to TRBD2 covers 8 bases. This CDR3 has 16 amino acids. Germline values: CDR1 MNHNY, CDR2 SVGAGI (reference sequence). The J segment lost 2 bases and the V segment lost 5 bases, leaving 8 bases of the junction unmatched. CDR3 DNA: TGTGCCAGCAGTAGGGGACTAGAGCCAACCTACAATGAGCAGTTCTTC. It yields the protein CASSRGLEPTYNEQFF.